This T cell receptor beta chain was identified in a study of memory CD4+ T cells and cytomegalovirus serostatus (dated by TCRdb to about 2019). For the study in its entirety: A total of some 33 healthy Belgian adults, of whom 9 were CMV seropositive and about 24 were CMV seronegative, were included in the cohort. The study sequenced CD4+ memory TCRbeta repertoires of a Belgian cohort with known cytomegalovirus serostatus to replicate a published TCR-based CMV serostatus classifier. What the work shows at the level of the full study, not this receptor alone: Results were interpreted as suggesting that the CMV-associated TCR signature is largely present in the CD4+ memory repertoire. On the Belgian cohort, the classifier based on the original framework reached a median bootstrapped AUC of roughly 0.96, with a 95% CI of 0.76-1.00. Among the roughly 160 previously reported CMV-associated TCRbeta sequences, 67 showed up in the CD4+ memory repertoires, with each one found in between one and five individuals. Unlike the original study, which covered naive and memory CD4+ and CD8+ populations, the Belgian study sequenced only CD4+CD45RO+ memory cells. CMV serostatus prediction reached a median bootstrapped AUC of about 0.94 with the original framework and just under 0.93 with a US-trained random forest.

In regard to this clone: No antigen is known for it. Per-base qualities were not stored, and no clone one base away is much larger.

The Quick-DNA Microprep Kit was used to extract genomic DNA from the sorted cells. Amplification of TCRbeta DNA was done with the immunoSEQ hsTCRbeta kit, following the protocol from the manufacturer. An Illumina MiSeq instrument was used to sequence the TCRbeta libraries. Concerning the study's data processing: After out-of-frame sequences were removed, 2,204,828 distinct TCRbeta sequences remained, averaging approximately 72,000 per individual. Each individual was scored according to the count of around 160 previously reported CMV-associated TCRbeta sequences and the total productive distinct TCRbeta count. A beta-binomial model was reimplemented in Python, and scikit-learn random forests with default parameters were trained on data from the US cohort. Classifier performance on the Belgian cohort was summarized as median AUC with percentile confidence intervals over 10,000 bootstrap iterations. TCRdb provides this immuneACCESS table in a form limited to in-frame rearrangements. Some clones are lacking; in checked studies, under half of them reflect an unresolved V gene, and why the rest are absent is not known. V and J calls and clone size are as listed in that table; D and trimming were resolved from the DNA. In all, the sample holds about 38,000 clones, and around three quarters of those were seen once. Jointly, the top ten make up approximately 5.7% of the sample.

V is cut back by 3 bases and J by 7 bases, with 3 bases in the junction unmatched. Taken from the germline V gene, the CDR1 and CDR2 loops are SGHVS and FQNEAQ. The CDR3 numbers 14 residues from cysteine through phenylalanine. The read is trimmed to its CDR3 DNA, 42 bases read in frame from base 1. A FACSAria II was used to sort memory CD4+ T cells, defined as single viable CD3+CD4+CD8-CD45RO+ cells. To determine CMV serostatus, a Roche Elecsys assay was used that detects serum IgG against CMV pp150, pp28, p38 and p52. Once the samples were thawed, total CD4+ T cells were enriched through positive selection using CD4 magnetic microbeads. The samples came from a separate study whose specific focus was interrogating the CD4+ T cell memory repertoire. Peripheral blood mononuclear cells were isolated and cryopreserved according to standard operating procedures, and serum was stored at -80 degrees C. The staining used CD3-PerCP (BW264/56), CD4-APC (RPA-T4), CD45RO-PE (UCHT1) and CD8-Pacific Orange (3B5) antibodies, and Sytox blue was used to exclude non-viable cells.

Recombination joined TRBV7-8 with TRBJ1-4; TRBD1 agrees with 9 junctional bases. The TCR sequence derives from an adult in good health and CMV-seropositive. The sequenced material came from memory CD4+ T cells from blood. The encoded CDR3 is CASSFRDRAEKLFF. The bases are TGTGCCAGCAGCTTCCGGGACAGGGCTGAAAAACTGTTTTTT.